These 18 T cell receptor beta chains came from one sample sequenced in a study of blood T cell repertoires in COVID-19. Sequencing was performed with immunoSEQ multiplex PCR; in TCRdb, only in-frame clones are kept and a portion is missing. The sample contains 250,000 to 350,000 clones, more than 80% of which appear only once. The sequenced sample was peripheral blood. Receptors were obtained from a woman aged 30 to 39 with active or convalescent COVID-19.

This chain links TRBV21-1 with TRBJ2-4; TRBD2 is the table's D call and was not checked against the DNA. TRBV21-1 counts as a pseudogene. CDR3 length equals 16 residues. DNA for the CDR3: TGTGCCAGCAGTCAGGCCGCCGGACTAGCCAAAAACATTCAGTACTTC. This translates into CASSQAAGLAKNIQYF.

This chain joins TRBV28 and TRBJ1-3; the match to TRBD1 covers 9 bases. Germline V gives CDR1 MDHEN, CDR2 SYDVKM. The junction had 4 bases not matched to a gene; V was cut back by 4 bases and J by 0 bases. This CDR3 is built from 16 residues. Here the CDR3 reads CASSSPGQGSGNTIYF. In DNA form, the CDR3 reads TGTGCCAGCAGTTCACCGGGACAGGGCTCTGGAAACACCATATATTTT. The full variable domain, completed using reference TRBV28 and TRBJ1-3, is DVKVTQSSRYLVKRTGEKVFLECVQDMDHENMFWYRQDPGLGLRLIYFSYDVKMKEKGDIPEGYSVSREKKERFSLILESASTNQTSMYLCASSSPGQGSGNTIYFGEGSWLTVV.

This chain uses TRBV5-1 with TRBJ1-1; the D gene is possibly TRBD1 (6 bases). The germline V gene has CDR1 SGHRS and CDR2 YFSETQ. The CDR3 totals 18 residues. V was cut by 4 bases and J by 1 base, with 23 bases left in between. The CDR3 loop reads CASSALSPQGIPNTEAFF. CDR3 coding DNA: TGCGCCAGCAGCGCACTGTCACCACAGGGAATCCCGAACACTGAAGCTTTCTTT.

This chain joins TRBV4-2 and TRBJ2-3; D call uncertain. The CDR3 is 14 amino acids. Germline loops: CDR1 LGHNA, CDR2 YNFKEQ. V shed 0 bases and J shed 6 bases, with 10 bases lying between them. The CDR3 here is CASSQDSSLDTQYF. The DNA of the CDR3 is TGTGCCAGCAGCCAAGATAGCAGTCTGGATACGCAGTATTTT.

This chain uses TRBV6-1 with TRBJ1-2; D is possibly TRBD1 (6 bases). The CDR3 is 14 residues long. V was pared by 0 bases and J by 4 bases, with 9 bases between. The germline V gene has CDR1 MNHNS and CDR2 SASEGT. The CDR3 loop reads CASSEAGHAYGYTF. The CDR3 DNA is TGTGCCAGCAGTGAAGCGGGACATGCCTATGGCTACACCTTC.

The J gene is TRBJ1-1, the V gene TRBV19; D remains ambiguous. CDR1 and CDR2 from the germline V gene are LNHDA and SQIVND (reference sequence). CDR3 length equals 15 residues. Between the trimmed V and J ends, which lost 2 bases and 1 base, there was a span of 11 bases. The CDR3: CASSIWAAANTEAFF. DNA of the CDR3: TGTGCCAGTAGTATATGGGCAGCAGCGAACACTGAAGCTTTCTTT.

The chain's CDR3 is CATSDSFRGANVLTF. CDR3 bases: TGTGCCACCAGTGATAGCTTCCGTGGGGCCAACGTCCTGACTTTC. This chain uses TRBV24-1 with TRBJ2-6; D uncertain. The V gene lost 3 bases and the J gene lost 3 bases, with 8 bases spanning the gap. This CDR3 has 15 residues. The germline V gene has CDR1 KGHDR and CDR2 SFDVKD.

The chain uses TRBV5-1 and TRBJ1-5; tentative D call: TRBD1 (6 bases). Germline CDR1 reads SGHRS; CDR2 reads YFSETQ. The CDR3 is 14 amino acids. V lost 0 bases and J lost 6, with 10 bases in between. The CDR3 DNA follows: TGCGCCAGCAGCTTGGAAGGGGGGGGTCAGCCCCAGCATTTT. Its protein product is CASSLEGGGQPQHF.

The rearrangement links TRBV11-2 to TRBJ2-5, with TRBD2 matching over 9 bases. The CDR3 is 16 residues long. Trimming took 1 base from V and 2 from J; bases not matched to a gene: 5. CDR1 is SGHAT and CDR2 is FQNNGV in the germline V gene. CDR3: CASSLGVAGGQETQYF. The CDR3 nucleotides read TGTGCCAGCAGCTTAGGGGTGGCGGGGGGGCAAGAGACCCAGTACTTC.

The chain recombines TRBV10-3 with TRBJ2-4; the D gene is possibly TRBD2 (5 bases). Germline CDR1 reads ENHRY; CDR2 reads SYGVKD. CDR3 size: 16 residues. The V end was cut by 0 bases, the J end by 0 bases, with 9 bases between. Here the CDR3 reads CAISESGGGAKNIQYF. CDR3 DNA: TGTGCCATCAGTGAGTCCGGCGGAGGAGCCAAAAACATTCAGTACTTC.

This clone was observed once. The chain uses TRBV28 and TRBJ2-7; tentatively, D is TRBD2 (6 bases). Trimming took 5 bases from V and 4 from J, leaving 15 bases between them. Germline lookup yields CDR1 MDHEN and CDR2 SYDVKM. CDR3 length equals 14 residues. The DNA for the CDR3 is TGTGCCAGCAGTACCCTAGGCGGGGCTTACGAGCAGTACTTC. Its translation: CASSTLGGAYEQYF. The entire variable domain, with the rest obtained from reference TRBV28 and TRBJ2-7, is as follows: DVKVTQSSRYLVKRTGEKVFLECVQDMDHENMFWYRQDPGLGLRLIYFSYDVKMKEKGDIPEGYSVSREKKERFSLILESASTNQTSMYLCASSTLGGAYEQYFGPGTRLTVT.

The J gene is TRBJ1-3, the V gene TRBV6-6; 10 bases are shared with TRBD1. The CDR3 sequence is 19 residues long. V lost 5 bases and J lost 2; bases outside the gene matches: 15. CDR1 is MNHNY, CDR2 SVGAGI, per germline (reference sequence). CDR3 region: CASSLLTGTGAGPGNTIYF. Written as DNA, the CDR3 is TGTGCCAGCAGTCTTCTAACCGGGACAGGGGCTGGTCCTGGAAACACCATATATTTT.

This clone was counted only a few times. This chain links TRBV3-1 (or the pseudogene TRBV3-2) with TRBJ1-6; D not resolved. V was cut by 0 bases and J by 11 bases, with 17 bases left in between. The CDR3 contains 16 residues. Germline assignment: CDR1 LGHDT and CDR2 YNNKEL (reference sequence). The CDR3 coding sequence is TGTGCCAGCAGCCAAGATATTCGGGGTTTGGGTACACCCCTCCACTTT. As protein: CASSQDIRGLGTPLHF.

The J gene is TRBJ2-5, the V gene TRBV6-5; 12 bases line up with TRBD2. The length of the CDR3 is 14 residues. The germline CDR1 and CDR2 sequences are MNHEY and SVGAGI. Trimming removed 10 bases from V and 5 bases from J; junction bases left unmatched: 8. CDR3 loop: CATRLAGGPETQYF. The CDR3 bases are TGTGCCACCCGGCTAGCGGGGGGGCCGGAGACCCAGTACTTC.

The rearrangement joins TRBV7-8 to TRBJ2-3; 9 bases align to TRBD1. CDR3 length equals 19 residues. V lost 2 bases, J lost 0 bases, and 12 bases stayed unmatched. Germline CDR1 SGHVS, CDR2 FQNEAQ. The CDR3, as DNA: TGTGCCAGCAGCTTAACAAAGCGCAGGGACAGGGCTAGCACAGATACGCAGTATTTT. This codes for CASSLTKRRDRASTDTQYF.

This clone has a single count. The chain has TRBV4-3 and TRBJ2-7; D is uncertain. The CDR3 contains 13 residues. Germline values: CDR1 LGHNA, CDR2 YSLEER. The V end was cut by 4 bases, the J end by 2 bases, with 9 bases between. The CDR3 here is CASSPLRAYEQYF. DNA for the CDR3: TGCGCCAGCAGCCCCCTCCGGGCCTACGAGCAGTACTTC.

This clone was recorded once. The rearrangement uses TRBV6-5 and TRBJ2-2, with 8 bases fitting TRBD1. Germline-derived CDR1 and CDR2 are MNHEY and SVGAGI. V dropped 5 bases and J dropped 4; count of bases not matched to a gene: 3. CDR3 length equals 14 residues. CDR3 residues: CASSRDRPTGELFF. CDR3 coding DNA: TGTGCCAGCAGTCGGGACAGGCCCACCGGGGAGCTGTTTTTT.

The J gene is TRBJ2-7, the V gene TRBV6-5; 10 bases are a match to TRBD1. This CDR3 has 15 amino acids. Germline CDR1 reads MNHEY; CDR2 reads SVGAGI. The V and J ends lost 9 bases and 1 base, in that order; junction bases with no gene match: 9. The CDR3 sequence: CASRVGQGPSYEQYF. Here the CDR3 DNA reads TGTGCCAGTCGAGTGGGACAGGGGCCATCCTACGAGCAGTACTTC.